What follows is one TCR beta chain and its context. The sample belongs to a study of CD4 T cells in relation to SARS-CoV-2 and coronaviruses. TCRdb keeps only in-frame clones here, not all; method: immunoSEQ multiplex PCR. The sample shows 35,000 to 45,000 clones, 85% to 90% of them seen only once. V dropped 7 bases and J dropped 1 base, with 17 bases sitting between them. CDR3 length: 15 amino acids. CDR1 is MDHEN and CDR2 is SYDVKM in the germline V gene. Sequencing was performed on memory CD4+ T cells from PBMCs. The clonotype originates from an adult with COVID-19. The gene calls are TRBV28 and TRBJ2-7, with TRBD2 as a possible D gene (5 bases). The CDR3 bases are TGTGCCAGCACCCACAGAGGGAAAGTTTCCTACGAGCAGTACTTC. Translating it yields CASTHRGKVSYEQYF.